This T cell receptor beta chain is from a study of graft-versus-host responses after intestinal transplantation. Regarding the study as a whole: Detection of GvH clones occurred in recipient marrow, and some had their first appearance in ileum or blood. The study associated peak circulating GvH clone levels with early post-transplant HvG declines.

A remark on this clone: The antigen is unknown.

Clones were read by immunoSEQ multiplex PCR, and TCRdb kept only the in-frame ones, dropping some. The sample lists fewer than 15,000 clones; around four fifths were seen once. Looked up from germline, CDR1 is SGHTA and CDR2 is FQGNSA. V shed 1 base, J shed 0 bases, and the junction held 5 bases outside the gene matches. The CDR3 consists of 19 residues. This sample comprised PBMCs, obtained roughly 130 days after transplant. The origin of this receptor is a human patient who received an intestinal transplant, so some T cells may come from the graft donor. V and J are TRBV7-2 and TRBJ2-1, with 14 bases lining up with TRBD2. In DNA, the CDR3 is TGTGCCAGCAGCTTAGTCCGGACTAGCGGGAGGAGCTCCTACAATGAGCAGTTCTTC. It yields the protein CASSLVRTSGRSSYNEQFF.